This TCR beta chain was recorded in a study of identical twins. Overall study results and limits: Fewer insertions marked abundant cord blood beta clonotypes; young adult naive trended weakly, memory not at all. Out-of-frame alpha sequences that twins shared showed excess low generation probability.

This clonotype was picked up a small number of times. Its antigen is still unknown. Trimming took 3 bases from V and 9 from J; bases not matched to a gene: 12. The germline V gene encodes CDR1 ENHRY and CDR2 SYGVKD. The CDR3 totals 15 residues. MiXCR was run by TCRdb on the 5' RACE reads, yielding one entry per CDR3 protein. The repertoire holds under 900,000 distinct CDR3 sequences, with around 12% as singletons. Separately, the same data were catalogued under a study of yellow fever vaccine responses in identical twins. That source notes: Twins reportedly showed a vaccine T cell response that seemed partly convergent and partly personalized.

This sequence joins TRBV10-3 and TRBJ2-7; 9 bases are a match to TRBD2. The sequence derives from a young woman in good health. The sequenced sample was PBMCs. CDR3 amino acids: CAISDATSGHIGQYF. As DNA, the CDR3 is TGTGCCATCAGTGACGCTACTAGCGGGCACATCGGGCAGTACTTC.